A selection of T cell receptor beta chains follows, all from one sample in a study of T cell responses to AZD1222 COVID-19 vaccine. The table came from immunoSEQ multiplex PCR; TCRdb's copy has only in-frame clones and leaves some out. The sample has 70,000 to 75,000 clones, roughly 75% seen once. Sequenced material: peripheral blood, taken 28 days after the second AZD1222 dose. Receptors originate from an adult who received the AZD1222 COVID-19 vaccine. CDR3s include the opening cysteine and the closing phenylalanine or tryptophan. A D gene is named only where the DNA matches it firmly. Expanded clones get a size class; other rows say once, few or many, or leave the size out.

>TRBV5-4|once|TRBJ2-5|NA
TGTGCCAGCACCCACGACCTGGAGACCCAGTACTTC
CASTHDLETQYF
>TRBV6-5|NA|TRBJ2-5|TRBD1
TGTGCCAGCAGTTACGGCAGGGGGGAGACCCAGTACTTC
CASSYGRGETQYF
>TRBV13|once|TRBJ2-7|NA
TGTGCCAGCAGCAGCCGGGACTTAAGCTCCTACGAGCAGTACTTC
CASSSRDLSSYEQYF
>TRBV6-2/TRBV6-3|NA|TRBJ2-4|NA
TGTGCCAGCAGTTGGGGGGAAATTCAGTACTTC
CASSWGEIQYF
>TRBV9|few|TRBJ2-7|TRBD1
TGTGCCAGCAGCGTAGCGGGACAGGACTACGAGCAGTACTTC
CASSVAGQDYEQYF
>TRBV28|NA|TRBJ2-7|NA
TGTGCCAGCAGTCCATGGCGGTATGAGCAGTACTTC
CASSPWRYEQYF
>TRBV5-1|few|TRBJ1-3|TRBD1
TGCGCCAGCAGTCCAGGGGGAGCAAACACCATATATTTT
CASSPGGANTIYF
>TRBV18|once|TRBJ1-2|NA
TGTGCCAGCTCAGTGGGCGCCGACTATGGCTACACCTTC
CASSVGADYGYTF
>TRBV6-6|NA|TRBJ1-6|NA
TGTGCCAGCAAAACCCCAGGGTGGGATAATTCACCCCTCCACTTT
CASKTPGWDNSPLHF
>TRBV4-2|NA|TRBJ2-7|TRBD2
TGTGCCAGCAGCCAAGAAGGTGGGACTAGCTCCTACGAGCAGTACTTC
CASSQEGGTSSYEQYF
>TRBV30|NA|TRBJ1-1|NA
TGTGCCTGGAGTCGACAGATGAACACTGAAGCTTTCTTT
CAWSRQMNTEAFF
>TRBV4-1|NA|TRBJ2-7|NA
TGCGCCAGCAGCCAGCCAAGATATAGGGCTAACTTGCCTTCCTACGAGCAGTACTTC
CASSQPRYRANLPSYEQYF
>TRBV3-1/TRBV3-2|NA|TRBJ2-1|TRBD2
TGTGCCAGCAGCGCACGCACTAGCGGGGGCGGAGATGAGCAGTTCTTC
CASSARTSGGGDEQFF
>TRBV13|NA|TRBJ2-7|NA
TGTGCCAGCAGCTTATCGGGAGCAGGGGGCTACGAGCAGTACTTC
CASSLSGAGGYEQYF
>TRBV18|NA|TRBJ1-3|TRBD1
TGTGCCAGCTCACCAGGGACAGTGTCTGGAAACACCATATATTTT
CASSPGTVSGNTIYF
>TRBV6-2/TRBV6-3|once|TRBJ2-3|TRBD2
TGTGCCAGCAGTTTTTCAGCGGGGGACACAGATACGCAGTATTTT
CASSFSAGDTDTQYF
>TRBV28|NA|TRBJ1-2|NA
TGTGCCAGCAGCTCCCCATCCCAGGGTATTGCCTATGGTGGCTACACCTTC
CASSSPSQGIAYGGYTF
>TRBV28|NA|TRBJ1-1|TRBD1
TGTGCCAGCAGTTTGAGGGGGCTGGGCACTGAAGCTTTCTTT
CASSLRGLGTEAFF
>TRBV3-1/TRBV3-2|NA|TRBJ2-7|TRBD1
TGTGCCAGCAGCCGACGGGACAGAAACTACGAGCAGTACTTC
CASSRRDRNYEQYF
>TRBV28|NA|TRBJ1-1|TRBD1
TGTGCCAGCAGTTTACCGACGACAGGGATGGAGAAGTGGAACACTGAAGCTTTCTTT
CASSLPTTGMEKWNTEAFF
>TRBV3-1/TRBV3-2|NA|TRBJ2-3|TRBD2
TGTGCCAGCAGCCAAGAGGGAGGCGGGGGGGCGGTAGATACGCAGTATTTT
CASSQEGGGGAVDTQYF
>TRBV6-5|few|TRBJ1-1|NA
TGTGCCAGCAGACCCACACAGGGCATGAACACTGAAGCTTTCTTT
CASRPTQGMNTEAFF
>TRBV28|NA|TRBJ2-7|TRBD2
TGTGCCAGCAGTCCCCCTAGCGGGAGTGCAGTCTACGAGCAGTACTTC
CASSPPSGSAVYEQYF
>TRBV6-1|NA|TRBJ2-7|NA
TGTGCCAGCAGTGATAGTTACGAGCAGTACTTC
CASSDSYEQYF
>TRBV28|once|TRBJ1-4|NA
TGTGCCAGCAGTTGGGGACCGGGCGATGAAAAACTGTTTTTT
CASSWGPGDEKLFF
>TRBV18|NA|TRBJ1-6|NA
TGTGCCAGCTCCCCCGCCAGCTCCTATAATTCACCCCTCCACTTT
CASSPASSYNSPLHF
>TRBV14|NA|TRBJ2-1|TRBD2
TGTGCCAGCAGCCCCCCCCTAGCGGATGAGCAGTTCTTC
CASSPPLADEQFF
>TRBV15|NA|TRBJ2-3|NA
TGTGCCACCAGCAGAGATCTTAGCGGCTATACGCAGTATTTT
CATSRDLSGYTQYF
>TRBV2|few|TRBJ2-1|NA
TGTGCCAGCAGTGAAGCGCTATTACCCTACAATGAGCAGTTCTTC
CASSEALLPYNEQFF
>TRBV30|NA|TRBJ2-7|NA
TGTGCCTGGGGCAGGGGCGATTACGAGCAGTACTTC
CAWGRGDYEQYF
>TRBV6-5|NA|TRBJ1-2|TRBD1
TGTGCCAGCAGTATGGAGGGACAGGGACGCGGCTACACCTTC
CASSMEGQGRGYTF
>TRBV6-5|NA|TRBJ1-1|NA
TGTGCCAGCAGCCTGACACTGAACACTGAAGCTTTCTTT
CASSLTLNTEAFF
>TRBV5-1|NA|TRBJ2-1|TRBD2
TGCGCCACCCGTAGAATGGGCGGGGGGCTTGAAGAGCAGTTCTTC
CATRRMGGGLEEQFF
>TRBV7-9|NA|TRBJ2-7|TRBD1
TGTGCCACCTGGGACAGCTCCTACGAGCAGTACTTC
CATWDSSYEQYF
>TRBV5-5|NA|TRBJ2-6|NA
TGTGCCAGCAGCTTGGAGGTGCGAGGTGGGGCCAACGTCCTGACTTTC
CASSLEVRGGANVLTF
>TRBV24-1|NA|TRBJ1-2|NA
TGTGCCACCAGTGGGGGGATTTATGGCTACACCTTC
CATSGGIYGYTF
>TRBV13|few|TRBJ1-6|NA
TGTGCCAGCAGCTTAGTTGGGGGTTATTCACCCCTCCACTTT
CASSLVGGYSPLHF
>TRBV7-9|NA|TRBJ2-7|NA
TGTGCCAGCAGCTTTCGGGACGTGGAGTGGCAGTACTTC
CASSFRDVEWQYF
>TRBV2|few|TRBJ1-4|TRBD1
TGTGCCAGCAGTGGCCGGGACAGGGGGCAGAATGATGAAAAACTGTTTTTT
CASSGRDRGQNDEKLFF
>TRBV10-3|NA|TRBJ1-5|NA
TGTGCCATCAGTGAGGGAGGGTATCAGCCCCAGCATTTT
CAISEGGYQPQHF
>TRBV18|NA|TRBJ1-1|NA
TGTGCCAGCTCTCCTGACACCTTAGGGACTTTCTTT
CASSPDTLGTFF
>TRBV6-5|NA|TRBJ1-4|NA
TGTGCCAGCACTAAAATCGCAACTAATGAAAAACTGTTTTTT
CASTKIATNEKLFF
>TRBV5-4|NA|TRBJ2-3|NA
TGTGCCAGCAGCTTAGAGGGGGGTAGCACAGATACGCAGTATTTT
CASSLEGGSTDTQYF
>TRBV7-2|NA|TRBJ1-2|NA
TGTGCCAGCAGCTTAAACAGCTACTATGGCTACACCTTC
CASSLNSYYGYTF
>TRBV28|NA|TRBJ1-2|NA
TGTGCCAGCAGTCTAGAGTTAAGTCTAGTACCCTATGGCTACACCTTC
CASSLELSLVPYGYTF
>TRBV7-9|NA|TRBJ1-4|NA
TGTGCCAGCAGCTTAGGGGCGGGGAGCCTCGAAAAACTGTTTTTT
CASSLGAGSLEKLFF
>TRBV30|NA|TRBJ2-7|NA
TGTGCCTGGAAGCCGCGGGACGGAAGATACGAGCAGTACTTC
CAWKPRDGRYEQYF
>TRBV12-3/TRBV12-4|once|TRBJ2-3|NA
TGTGCCAGCAGCCCCTCCGGAACGCAGTATTTT
CASSPSGTQYF
>TRBV5-4|NA|TRBJ2-7|NA
TGTGCCAGCAGCTTTAACTCCTACGAGCAGTACTTC
CASSFNSYEQYF
>TRBV4-1|NA|TRBJ1-2|NA
TGCGCCAGCAGCCATACAGAGACTAAGGATGGCTACACCTTC
CASSHTETKDGYTF
>TRBV3-1/TRBV3-2|NA|TRBJ1-6|NA
TGTGCCAGCAGCCAGTCCCTCGGGGATAATTCACCCCTCCACTTT
CASSQSLGDNSPLHF